These 16 T cell receptor beta chains were all obtained from the same sample, sequenced in a study of PD-L1 blockade in urothelial cancer. The protocol was immunoSEQ multiplex PCR, while the TCRdb copy is restricted to in-frame clones and leaves out a portion. The repertoire has roughly 32,000 clones, approximately 80% of them found once; the top ten carry more than 30%. The specimen was PBMCs, collected around atezolizumab (anti-PD-L1) treatment. The receptor set was obtained from a man aged 55 to 70 with urothelial cancer.

The chain has TRBV9 and TRBJ2-4; 7 positions agree with TRBD1. Germline lookup yields CDR1 SGDLS and CDR2 YYNGEE. The CDR3 consists of 15 residues. Trimming removed 1 base from V and 2 bases from J; junction bases left unmatched: 3. Here the CDR3 DNA reads TGTGCCAGCAGCGTAAAGGGGGCGACCAAAAACATTCAGTACTTC. As protein: CASSVKGATKNIQYF.

V gene TRBV2 combines with J gene TRBJ1-2; D not certain. The CDR3 is made up of 14 amino acids. Trimming removed 7 bases from V and 4 bases from J, with 16 bases in between. CDR1 SNHLY and CDR2 FYNNEI come from the germline V gene. The CDR3 DNA is TGTGCCAGCATCGATTTGGAGGTTAGCTATGGCTACACCTTC. This gives the protein CASIDLEVSYGYTF.

This clone was counted a few times. The chain uses TRBV5-8 and TRBJ2-2; the D gene is possibly TRBD2 (6 bases). Trimming pared 5 bases from V and 4 bases from J, leaving 9 bases between. The CDR3 is made up of 13 amino acids. Germline CDR1 and CDR2: SGHTS and YDEGEE. The CDR3 here is CASRPGSTGELFF. CDR3 nucleotide sequence: TGTGCCAGCAGACCCGGGAGCACCGGGGAGCTGTTTTTT.

The CDR3 region has the DNA TGTGCCTGGAGTGTACTGAAAGCCAAAAACATTCAGTACTTC. As protein: CAWSVLKAKNIQYF. The chain carries TRBV30 and TRBJ2-4, with D uncertain. V lost 0 bases and J 0 bases, leaving 6 bases between the germline ends. The CDR3 spans 14 residues. Germline CDR1 reads GTSNPN; CDR2 reads SVGIG (reference sequence).

The rearrangement joins TRBV11-3 to TRBJ2-1, with unresolved D. Germline CDR1 and CDR2: SGHNT and YENEEA. Trimming left V 1 base short and J 7 bases short, with 20 bases between. The CDR3 is 17 residues long. The CDR3 is CASSLGEAAPSRNEQFF. DNA for the CDR3: TGTGCCAGCAGCTTAGGTGAGGCGGCTCCGTCGAGGAATGAGCAGTTCTTC. The whole variable domain, remainder taken from reference TRBV11-3 and TRBJ2-1, is EAGVVQSPRYKIIEKKQPVAFWCNPISGHNTLYWYLQNLGQGPELLIRYENEEAVDDSQLPKDRFSAERLKGVDSTLKIQPAELGDSAVYLCASSLGEAAPSRNEQFFGPGTRLTVL.

J is TRBJ2-1 and V is TRBV18; 7 bases are shared with TRBD2. The CDR3 loop spans 15 amino acids. Looked up from germline, CDR1 is KGHSH and CDR2 is LQKENI. V trimming: 2 bases; J trimming: 9 bases; junction bases outside the gene matches: 10. The DNA of the CDR3 is TGTGCCAGCTCACCATCATACGGGAGGACGACTGAGCAGTTCTTC. Translated, it gives CASSPSYGRTTEQFF.

The V call is TRBV5-1, the J call TRBJ2-7; the D gene is possibly TRBD2 (5 bases). Germline V gene data show CDR1 as SGHRS and CDR2 as YFSETQ. Trimming took off 0 bases at V and 4 bases at J, with 8 bases between the two ends. The CDR3 totals 13 residues. CDR3 coding DNA: TGCGCCAGCAGCTTGGCCGGGGAGTACGAGCAGTACTTC. This gives the protein CASSLAGEYEQYF.

This sequence joins TRBV11-2 and TRBJ2-5; possible D gene TRBD2, 5 bases. V lost 7 bases, J lost 4 bases, and 19 bases lay in between. The CDR3 covers 15 residues. The germline V gene encodes CDR1 SGHAT and CDR2 FQNNGV. CDR3 DNA sequence: TGTGCCAGCACCAAGCCCCGGACGGGAATAGAGACCCAGTACTTC. This sequence encodes CASTKPRTGIETQYF.

This chain joins TRBV9 and TRBJ2-5; 9 nucleotides line up with TRBD1. V shed 0 bases and J 4 bases; nucleotides not matched to a gene: 4. This CDR3 contains 15 residues. Germline V gives CDR1 SGDLS, CDR2 YYNGEE. CDR3 DNA sequence: TGTGCCAGCAGCGTAGAGGGACAGGGTGTAGAGACCCAGTACTTC. The encoded protein is CASSVEGQGVETQYF.

The CDR3 protein is CASIRQGGTGELFF. CDR3 DNA sequence: TGTGCCAGTATCCGACAGGGGGGCACCGGGGAGCTGTTTTTT. This chain connects TRBV19 to TRBJ2-2; 9 nucleotides line up with TRBD1. The CDR3 length is 14 residues. J gave up 4 bases and V 7 bases, and 4 bases lay outside the gene matches. CDR1 and CDR2 (germline): LNHDA, SQIVND (reference sequence).

This chain links TRBV6-5 with TRBJ1-2; 9 nucleotides align to TRBD1. The J segment lost 2 bases and the V segment lost 0 bases, leaving 1 base of the junction unmatched. The CDR3 length is 15 residues. Germline assignment: CDR1 MNHEY and CDR2 SVGAGI. The CDR3 DNA reads as TGTGCCAGCAGTTACTCGGGGACAGGGAACTATGGCTACACCTTC. The encoded protein is CASSYSGTGNYGYTF.

The rearrangement joins TRBV5-1 to TRBJ1-1, with 8 nucleotides matching TRBD1. The CDR3 runs to 14 residues. The V and J ends lost 0 bases and 6 bases, in that order; junction bases with no gene match: 4. Germline CDR1 reads SGHRS; CDR2 reads YFSETQ. This CDR3 is CASSLGTGLPEAFF. The CDR3 coding sequence is TGCGCCAGCAGCTTGGGGACAGGGTTGCCTGAAGCTTTCTTT.

The chain couples TRBV2 to TRBJ2-2; D unresolved. This CDR3 region has 13 residues. Germline V gene sequence: CDR1 SNHLY, CDR2 FYNNEI. V lost 8 bases, J lost 6 bases, and 13 bases lay in between. CDR3 residues: CASLPPSPGELFF. DNA of the CDR3: TGTGCCAGCCTACCTCCGAGTCCCGGGGAGCTGTTTTTT.

Here the CDR3 reads CASSPVGTSGGPNTGELFF. For the CDR3, the DNA is TGCGCCAGCAGCCCGGTGGGGACTAGCGGGGGCCCAAACACCGGGGAGCTGTTTTTT. This chain connects TRBV5-1 to TRBJ2-2, with 14 positions matching TRBD2. The CDR3 extends over 19 amino acids. Germline V gene sequence: CDR1 SGHRS, CDR2 YFSETQ. The ends lost 4 bases at V and 2 bases at J; junction bases unmatched: 10.

The chain carries TRBV5-4 and TRBJ2-7; 11 nucleotides agree with TRBD1. The V segment lost 2 bases and the J segment 3 bases; nucleotides outside the gene matches: 4. CDR3 length: 15 amino acids. Looked up from germline, CDR1 is SGHNT and CDR2 is YYREEE (reference sequence). Written as DNA, the CDR3 is TGTGCCAGCAGCTTTCCGGGACAGGGGGTCTACGAGCAGTACTTC. It specifies CASSFPGQGVYEQYF.

This chain links TRBV12-5 with TRBJ1-5, with 7 bases identical to TRBD1. The CDR3 has 14 amino acids. The trim removed 6 bases at V and 6 bases at J, leaving 8 bases unmatched. Germline assignment: CDR1 LGHNT and CDR2 FRNRAP. The CDR3 loop reads CASGPTGDGQPQHF. Written as DNA, the CDR3 is TGTGCTAGTGGGCCAACAGGGGACGGTCAGCCCCAGCATTTT.